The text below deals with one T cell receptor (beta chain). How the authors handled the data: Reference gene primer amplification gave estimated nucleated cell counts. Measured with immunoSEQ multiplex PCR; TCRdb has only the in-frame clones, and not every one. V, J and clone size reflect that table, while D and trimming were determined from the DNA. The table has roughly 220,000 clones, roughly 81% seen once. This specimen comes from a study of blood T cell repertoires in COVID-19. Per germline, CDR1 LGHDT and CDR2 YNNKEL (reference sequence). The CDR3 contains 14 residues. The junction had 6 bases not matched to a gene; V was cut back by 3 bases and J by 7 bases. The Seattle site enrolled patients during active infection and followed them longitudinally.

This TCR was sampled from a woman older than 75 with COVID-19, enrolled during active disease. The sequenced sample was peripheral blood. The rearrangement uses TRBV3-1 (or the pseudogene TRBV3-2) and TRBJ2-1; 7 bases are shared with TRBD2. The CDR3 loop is CASSQWTRNNEQFF. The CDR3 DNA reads TGTGCCAGCAGCCAGTGGACTAGGAATAATGAGCAGTTCTTC.